One sample yielded the 17 T cell receptor beta chains listed below, sequenced in a study of cytomegalovirus exposure and HLA in healthy donors. This PCR relied on a set of 60 Vbeta primers and 13 Jbeta primers. Using immunoSEQ multiplex PCR, the repertoire was profiled, and TCRdb retains in-frame clones only, with some absent. The sample shows about 98,000 clones, around 67% of them seen only once. The specimen sequenced was PBMCs. These receptors were obtained from a male donor in good health and CMV-seronegative.

The rearrangement uses TRBV28 and TRBJ2-3; 9 positions agree with TRBD2. Unmatched junction bases numbered 5, after V lost 1 base and J lost 0 bases. Germline CDR1 reads MDHEN; CDR2 reads SYDVKM. The CDR3 has 17 amino acids. DNA of the CDR3: TGTGCCAGCAGTTTATTCGCGGGGGGGGCTAGCACAGATACGCAGTATTTT. This gives the protein CASSLFAGGASTDTQYF.

This clone has only a few counts. CDR3: CASSEARASNNSPLHF. DNA of the CDR3: TGTGCCAGCAGTGAGGCGAGGGCATCTAATAATTCACCCCTCCACTTT. The gene calls are TRBV25-1 and TRBJ1-6; D remains unclear. CDR3 length: 16 amino acids. CDR1 is MGHDK and CDR2 is SYGVNS in the germline V gene. V was pared by 3 bases and J by 5 bases, with 14 bases between.

This clone has just a few counts. The chain combines TRBV4-2 with TRBJ2-3; D perhaps matches TRBD2 (5 bases). V lost 0 bases and J lost 5, with 6 bases in between. Germline V CDR1 and CDR2: LGHNA, YNFKEQ. The CDR3 has 13 amino acids. CDR3 DNA sequence: TGTGCCAGCAGCCAAGATGAGGGAGATACGCAGTATTTT. Protein: CASSQDEGDTQYF.

The V gene is TRBV9, the J gene TRBJ2-1; the match to TRBD2 covers 9 bases. This CDR3 spans 17 amino acids. CDR1 and CDR2 from the germline V gene are SGDLS and YYNGEE. J lost 9 bases, V lost 0 bases, and 13 bases had no gene match. The CDR3 loop is CASSVATRLAGVSEQFF. The CDR3 bases are TGTGCCAGCAGCGTAGCTACGAGATTAGCGGGAGTTAGTGAGCAGTTCTTC.

This clone was counted between two and nine times. This chain links TRBV2 with TRBJ2-6; 7 nucleotides align to TRBD1. This CDR3 comprises 15 residues. The J segment lost 0 bases and the V segment lost 6 bases, leaving 2 bases of the junction unmatched. Germline CDR1 and CDR2: SNHLY and FYNNEI. The chain's CDR3 is CASRQGYSGANVLTF. CDR3 sequence (DNA): TGTGCCAGCAGACAGGGGTACTCTGGGGCCAACGTCCTGACTTTC.

The chain uses TRBV28 and TRBJ2-3; TRBD2 agrees at 10 bases. V was clipped by 9 bases and J by 0 bases; unmatched bases: 6. From germline, CDR1 is MDHEN and CDR2 SYDVKM. The CDR3 sequence is 15 residues long. This CDR3 is CASGLADFSTDTQYF. CDR3 DNA sequence: TGTGCCAGTGGACTAGCGGACTTTAGCACAGATACGCAGTATTTT.

A single count supports this clone. In nucleotides, the CDR3 is TGTGCCAGCAGTTACTCTCGGCGGGCGACCTACGAGCAGTACTTC. It yields the protein CASSYSRRATYEQYF. This chain joins TRBV6-5 and TRBJ2-7; TRBD2 might be the D (5 bases). V was shortened by 0 bases and J by 2 bases, with 11 bases between the two germline ends. CDR3 length equals 15 residues. Looked up from germline, CDR1 is MNHEY and CDR2 is SVGAGI.

The J gene is TRBJ2-7, the V gene TRBV30, with D unclear. Per germline, CDR1 GTSNPN and CDR2 SVGIG (reference sequence). CDR3 length equals 13 residues. Trimming took off 0 bases at V and 1 base at J, with 7 bases between the two ends. In DNA, the CDR3 is TGTGCCTGGAGTGTTGGCCAATCCTACGAGCAGTACTTC. Translated, it gives CAWSVGQSYEQYF.

Only one count was recorded for this clone. V usage is TRBV11-3 and J usage is TRBJ2-1; 11 bases agree with TRBD2. The CDR3 has 18 residues. Germline CDR1 SGHNT, CDR2 YENEEA. V was clipped by 5 bases and J by 7 bases; unmatched bases: 16. The CDR3 coding sequence is TGTGCCAGCAGCCCTAGGACAGCCGGGACTAGCGGTCTTAATGAGCAGTTCTTC. This codes for CASSPRTAGTSGLNEQFF.

This clone was counted only a few times. This chain connects TRBV5-6 to TRBJ2-5; 8 bases align to TRBD2. V lost 1 base and J lost 5; bases outside the gene matches: 16. Germline V gene sequence: CDR1 SGHDT, CDR2 YYEEEE. This CDR3 is built from 18 residues. The CDR3 is CASSLIAAGGPSGETQYF. CDR3 DNA sequence: TGTGCCAGCAGCTTGATTGCTGCGGGAGGACCCTCGGGGGAGACCCAGTACTTC.

The chain combines TRBV2 with TRBJ2-1; 14 nucleotides match TRBD2. There are 15 residues in the CDR3. Germline V gives CDR1 SNHLY, CDR2 FYNNEI. J was trimmed by 5 bases and V by 6 bases; bases with no gene match: 3. CDR3 DNA: TGTGCCAGCAGGAGACTAGCGGGAGGGAACAATGAGCAGTTCTTC. Translation gives CASRRLAGGNNEQFF.

The chain recombines TRBV6-5 with TRBJ2-1; a weak D match, TRBD1 (6 bases). V lost 8 bases to trimming and J lost 6 bases, with 17 bases between them. Germline V lookup: CDR1 MNHEY, CDR2 SVGAGI. The CDR3 loop spans 14 amino acids. CDR3 in amino acids: CASGSTRGFNEQFF. CDR3 bases: TGTGCCAGCGGATCGACCAGGGGATTCAATGAGCAGTTCTTC.

The chain recombines TRBV7-2 with TRBJ2-6; D is perhaps TRBD1 (5 bases). Germline CDR1 reads SGHTA; CDR2 reads FQGNSA. V was trimmed by 5 bases and J by 0 bases, leaving 14 bases between them. The CDR3 has 17 amino acids. CDR3 coding DNA: TGTGCCAGCAGCCCGATTCAGGGTTACTCTGGGGCCAACGTCCTGACTTTC. Its protein is CASSPIQGYSGANVLTF.

The rearrangement uses TRBV19 and TRBJ1-1; a weak D match, TRBD1 (6 bases). Looked up from germline, CDR1 is LNHDA and CDR2 is SQIVND (reference sequence). The CDR3 spans 15 residues. Trimming removed 5 bases at V and 7 bases at J, with 20 bases between. CDR3 region: CASSAKSGAVVEAFF. In nucleotides, the CDR3 is TGTGCCAGTAGTGCAAAATCAGGGGCGGTAGTTGAAGCTTTCTTT.

The chain joins TRBV7-8 to TRBJ1-5; D is ambiguous. Trimming pared 3 bases from V and 3 bases from J, leaving 15 bases between. Germline V CDR1 and CDR2: SGHVS, FQNEAQ. The CDR3 is 16 amino acids. The CDR3 bases are TGTGCCAGCAGCTTTTCGGCAGGAGGTAACAATCAGCCCCAGCATTTT. Translating it yields CASSFSAGGNNQPQHF.

V and J are TRBV10-3 and TRBJ2-3; 8 bases align to TRBD2. Germline V gene sequence: CDR1 ENHRY, CDR2 SYGVKD. With V trimmed by 9 bases and J by 3 bases, 11 bases remained unmatched. This CDR3 contains 15 residues. This CDR3 reads CAMEGQREPTDTQYF. Written as DNA, the CDR3 is TGTGCCATGGAAGGACAGCGGGAGCCGACAGATACGCAGTATTTT.

A few counts support this clone. The chain carries TRBV6-6 and TRBJ2-6; D gene ambiguous. CDR1 and CDR2 from the germline V gene are MNHNY and SVGAGI (reference sequence). This CDR3 contains 13 residues. V lost 7 bases and J 0 bases, leaving 4 bases between the germline ends. DNA for the CDR3: TGTGCCAGCATTAACTCTGGGGCCAACGTCCTGACTTTC. It encodes CASINSGANVLTF.